Listed here are 3 T cell receptor beta chains from one sample, sequenced in a study of blood T cell repertoires in COVID-19. Profiling relied on immunoSEQ multiplex PCR, and the TCRdb table lists in-frame clones only, not all of them. The table has around 310,000 clones, 80% to 90% seen once; the top ten hold around 4.6%. Sequencing was carried out using PBMCs or T cells enriched from blood (not recorded which). The receptor source for this set is a man aged 30 to 39 who had recovered from COVID-19.

This clone was counted only a few times. This chain links TRBV6-5 with TRBJ2-7, with D tentatively TRBD2 (6 bases). The CDR3 is made up of 15 amino acids. The germline gives CDR1 MNHEY, CDR2 SVGAGI. Deletions cut 6 bases from V and 2 bases from J, with 17 bases between. CDR3 region: CASRFGGSGPYEQYF. The CDR3 DNA follows: TGTGCCAGCAGATTCGGGGGTAGTGGACCCTACGAGCAGTACTTC.

The chain couples TRBV25-1 to TRBJ2-7, with 8 bases identical to TRBD1. The CDR3 is 14 amino acids. The germline V gene has CDR1 MGHDK and CDR2 SYGVNS. Trimming removed 1 base from V and 5 bases from J; junction bases left unmatched: 4. CDR3: CASSEWDRYHEQYF. CDR3 coding DNA: TGTGCCAGCAGTGAATGGGACAGGTACCACGAGCAGTACTTC.

The chain joins TRBV28 to TRBJ1-6; 9 positions match TRBD1. V trimming: 5 bases; J trimming: 14 bases; junction bases outside the gene matches: 7. The length of the CDR3 is 13 residues. Per the germline V gene, CDR1 is MDHEN and CDR2 is SYDVKM. CDR3 nucleotide sequence: TGTGCCAGCAGTCCTGGGACAGGGATCTCCCTCCACTTT. Amino acids: CASSPGTGISLHF.